The 32 T cell receptor beta chains listed next were all sequenced from one sample in a study of pediatric ulcerative colitis. Rectal tissue came from one to two pinch biopsies taken at colonoscopy. Clones were read by immunoSEQ multiplex PCR, and TCRdb kept only the in-frame ones, dropping some. The table lists 20,000 to 25,000 clones, roughly two thirds of them singletons. The sequenced material came from gut tissue. Receptors originate from a boy between 10 and 17 years old with severe ulcerative colitis.

The chain is built from TRBV21-1 and TRBJ2-2; the DNA was not compared with TRBD1, the D call given in the table. TRBV21-1 represents a pseudogene. CDR3 length equals 17 residues. The CDR3 sequence: CASSTVDRGHNTGELFF. Here the CDR3 DNA reads TGTGCCAGCAGCACAGTGGACAGGGGGCATAACACCGGGGAGCTGTTTTTT.

By sample fraction, this clone is large. This chain joins TRBV5-1 and TRBJ1-1, with TRBD1 matching 8 bases. This CDR3 has 15 residues. The germline CDR1 and CDR2 sequences are SGHRS and YFSETQ. V lost 4 bases, J lost 7 bases, and 12 bases stayed unmatched. Here the CDR3 DNA reads TGCGCCAGCAGCATTCACGGGACAGGAATGGATGAAGCTTTCTTT. Translating gives CASSIHGTGMDEAFF.

The chain couples TRBV6-1 to TRBJ1-5; a possible D gene is TRBD1 (6 bases). CDR3 size: 14 residues. Germline V CDR1 and CDR2: MNHNS, SASEGT. V gave up 7 bases and J gave up 3 bases, with 13 bases separating them. CDR3 bases: TGTGCCAGCACGGGAACAGGGCCCAATCAGCCCCAGCATTTT. Translation gives CASTGTGPNQPQHF.

The chain has TRBV6-5 and TRBJ2-7; TRBD2 is a possible D gene (6 bases). The CDR3 extends over 14 amino acids. The V and J ends lost 11 bases and 2 bases respectively, with 19 bases between them. Germline CDR1 and CDR2: MNHEY and SVGAGI. DNA of the CDR3: TGTGCCGACCCCCGCAGGCGGGACGCCTACGAGCAGTACTTC. Translating it yields CADPRRRDAYEQYF.

The chain links TRBV30 to TRBJ1-2; tentative D call: TRBD1 (5 bases). V was trimmed by 4 bases and J by 7 bases, leaving 13 bases between them. This CDR3 is 12 amino acids long. Germline V CDR1 and CDR2: GTSNPN, SVGIG (reference sequence). CDR3 in DNA: TGTGCCTGGAATAGGGGTGGAGTTGGCTACACCTTC. Translation gives CAWNRGGVGYTF.

The V gene is TRBV5-1, the J gene TRBJ2-5; D uncertain. V was shortened by 0 bases and J by 5 bases, with 14 bases between the two germline ends. The CDR3 contains 15 residues. Germline-derived CDR1 and CDR2 are SGHRS and YFSETQ. CDR3: CASSLAVGGYETQYF. CDR3 nucleotide sequence: TGCGCCAGCAGCTTGGCAGTCGGCGGTTACGAGACCCAGTACTTC.

The chain carries TRBV7-3 and TRBJ2-1; 8 bases are shared with TRBD1. Germline V lookup: CDR1 SGHTA, CDR2 FQGTGA. After removal of 1 base from V and 8 bases from J, the junction contained 4 bases not matched to a gene. This CDR3 spans 14 amino acids. CDR3 bases: TGTGCCAGCAGCTTAATCCCGACAGGGGATGAGCAGTTCTTC. Protein sequence: CASSLIPTGDEQFF.

In its sample, this clone was seen a few times. The rearrangement uses TRBV7-2 and TRBJ2-7; D is undetermined. V was cut by 5 bases and J by 0 bases, with 14 bases left in between. CDR3 length equals 15 residues. Germline-derived CDR1 and CDR2 are SGHTA and FQGNSA. CDR3 DNA: TGTGCCAGCAGCCCTGTGGTCGGCACCTCCTACGAGCAGTACTTC. It codes for CASSPVVGTSYEQYF.

This clone showed up just once. V usage is TRBV11-2 and J usage is TRBJ2-4; D gene ambiguous. The ends were cut back, 2 bases at V and 4 bases at J, with 18 bases in the middle. The CDR3 is made up of 17 amino acids. The germline V gene has CDR1 SGHAT and CDR2 FQNNGV. The CDR3 nucleotides are TGTGCCAGCAGCTTATTCGCAGGCTTCAACCTAAAAAACATTCAGTACTTC. This codes for CASSLFAGFNLKNIQYF.

The gene calls are TRBV5-1 and TRBJ1-1; 7 nucleotides align to TRBD1. Germline V gene lookup returns CDR1 SGHRS and CDR2 YFSETQ. J was trimmed by 0 bases and V by 4 bases; bases with no gene match: 9. The CDR3 sequence is 16 residues long. The CDR3 is CASSPVAGGMNTEAFF. DNA of the CDR3: TGCGCCAGCAGCCCAGTGGCAGGGGGGATGAACACTGAAGCTTTCTTT.

V usage is TRBV2 and J usage is TRBJ2-7; 7 positions agree with TRBD1. V shed 6 bases and J 2 bases; nucleotides not matched to a gene: 1. Germline loops: CDR1 SNHLY, CDR2 FYNNEI. This CDR3 has 12 amino acids. CDR3 coding DNA: TGTGCCAGCAGACAGGGGCCCTACGAGCAGTACTTC. Amino acids: CASRQGPYEQYF. Looking up the rest from reference TRBV2 and TRBJ2-7 gives the full variable domain: EPEVTQTPSHQVTQMGQEVILRCVPISNHLYFYWYRQILGQKVEFLVSFYNNEISEKSEIFDDQFSVERPDGSNFTLKIRSTKLEDSAMYFCASRQGPYEQYFGPGTRLTVT.

The CDR3 protein is CASSIRTGSNYGYTF. CDR3 nucleotides: TGTGCCAGTAGTATAAGGACAGGGAGCAACTATGGCTACACCTTC. The chain joins TRBV19 to TRBJ1-2; TRBD1 matches 8 bases. CDR3 length: 15 amino acids. Trimming cost V 2 bases and J 2 bases; bases outside gene matches: 4. CDR1 and CDR2 (germline): LNHDA, SQIVND (reference sequence). The variable domain in full, with the rest retrieved from reference TRBV19 and TRBJ1-2, is DGGITQSPKYLFRKEGQNVTLSCEQNLNHDAMYWYRQDPGQGLRLIYYSQIVNDFQKGDIAEGYSVSREKKESFPLTVTSAQKNPTAFYLCASSIRTGSNYGYTFGSGTRLTVV.

The V and J genes are TRBV19 and TRBJ1-3; D not resolved. This CDR3 region has 13 residues. The V and J ends lost 6 bases and 0 bases respectively, with 6 bases between them. Germline V gene lookup returns CDR1 LNHDA and CDR2 SQIVND (reference sequence). CDR3 loop: CASRQNSGNTIYF. The CDR3 nucleotides are TGTGCCAGTAGACAAAACTCTGGAAACACCATATATTTT.

The chain employs TRBV7-3 and TRBJ1-6; D is uncertain. Per germline, CDR1 SGHTA and CDR2 FQGTGA. This CDR3 spans 20 amino acids. Trimming pared 3 bases from V and 0 bases from J, leaving 21 bases between. The CDR3 DNA is TGTGCCAGCAGCTTGCCGAATCCCCCCCCGTCAAGCTCCTATAATTCACCCCTCCACTTT. Its protein is CASSLPNPPPSSSYNSPLHF. Full variable domain (rest looked up from reference TRBV7-3 and TRBJ1-6): GAGVSQTPSNKVTEKGKYVELRCDPISGHTALYWYRQSLGQGPEFLIYFQGTGAADDSGLPNDRFFAVRPEGSVSTLKIQRTERGDSAVYLCASSLPNPPPSSSYNSPLHFGNGTRLTVT.

The chain has TRBV7-2 and TRBJ2-5, with D perhaps given as TRBD1 or TRBD2 (6 bases each). This CDR3 comprises 15 residues. V was clipped by 4 bases and J by 5 bases, with 17 bases between them. Germline V CDR1 and CDR2: SGHTA, FQGNSA. The CDR3 DNA follows: TGTGCCAGCAGCTACGACCCGGGGGCGCGGGAGACCCAGTACTTC. Its translation is CASSYDPGARETQYF.

This sequence joins TRBV6-5 and TRBJ1-2; D perhaps matches TRBD1 (6 bases). The V end lost 0 bases, the J end lost 4 bases, and 12 bases lay between the germline ends. Looked up from germline, CDR1 is MNHEY and CDR2 is SVGAGI. The CDR3 totals 15 residues. The CDR3: CASSYSLRGPYGYTF. The CDR3 bases are TGTGCCAGCAGTTACTCGCTCCGGGGGCCCTATGGCTACACCTTC.

The chain links TRBV27 to TRBJ1-2; D gene uncertain. The V end lost 3 bases, the J end lost 6 bases, and 11 bases lay between the germline ends. Germline loops: CDR1 MNHEY, CDR2 SMNVEV (reference sequence). The CDR3 sequence is 13 residues long. The DNA of the CDR3 is TGTGCCAGCAGTTTCGCGGACGGGAATGGCTACACCTTC. It specifies CASSFADGNGYTF.

The chain couples TRBV6-6 to TRBJ1-2; 7 bases map to TRBD1. The CDR3 totals 15 residues. Trimming cost V 2 bases and J 4 bases; bases outside gene matches: 7. The germline CDR1 and CDR2 sequences are MNHNY and SVGAGI (reference sequence). This CDR3 reads CASSYPTRQGYGYTF. In nucleotides, the CDR3 is TGTGCCAGCAGTTACCCAACTCGACAGGGCTATGGCTACACCTTC.

Turning to this clone: In the same sample, other DNA sequences code for this CDR3. The chain has TRBV27 and TRBJ1-2; D unresolved. The CDR3 sequence is 11 residues long. The germline V and J ends were trimmed by 4 bases and 5 bases, with 5 bases remaining between them. Per germline, CDR1 MNHEY and CDR2 SMNVEV (reference sequence). CDR3 loop: CASSSGYGYTF. The CDR3 nucleotides are TGTGCCAGCAGTTCGGGTTATGGCTACACCTTC.

This clone was seen only a few times. This chain connects TRBV5-1 to TRBJ1-1; D possibly corresponds to TRBD1 (5 bases). Germline CDR1 reads SGHRS; CDR2 reads YFSETQ. The V end was cut by 4 bases, the J end by 4 bases, with 14 bases between. This CDR3 has 14 residues. CDR3 sequence reads: CASSHQVGTTEAFF. The CDR3, as DNA: TGCGCCAGCAGCCACCAAGTGGGGACCACTGAAGCTTTCTTT.

This chain connects TRBV5-6 to TRBJ1-5, with D uncertain. This CDR3 spans 15 amino acids. The V gene's germline CDR1 is SGHDT and CDR2 YYEEEE. V was clipped by 0 bases and J by 0 bases, with 7 bases between them. CDR3 protein: CASSLGRYSNQPQHF. In DNA, the CDR3 is TGTGCCAGCAGCTTGGGAAGGTATAGCAATCAGCCCCAGCATTTT. The full variable domain, in which reference TRBV5-6 and TRBJ1-5 provide the parts outside the CDR3, is DAGVTQSPTHLIKTRGQQVTLRCSPKSGHDTVSWYQQALGQGPQFIFQYYEEEERQRGNFPDRFSGHQFPNYSSELNVNALLLGDSALYLCASSLGRYSNQPQHFGDGTRLSIL.

The chain has TRBV7-9 and TRBJ1-1, with D uncertain. In germline, CDR1 is SEHNR, CDR2 FQNEAQ (reference sequence). V lost 2 bases, J lost 4 bases, and 11 bases lay in between. This CDR3 spans 14 amino acids. This CDR3 is CASSLWKGGTEAFF. The CDR3 DNA reads as TGTGCCAGCAGCTTATGGAAGGGAGGCACTGAAGCTTTCTTT. Complete variable domain (other parts from reference TRBV7-9 and TRBJ1-1): DTGVSQNPRHKITKRGQNVTFRCDPISEHNRLYWYRQTLGQGPEFLTYFQNEAQLEKSRLLSDRFSAERPKGSFSTLEIQRTEQGDSAMYLCASSLWKGGTEAFFGQGTRLTVV.

The chain employs TRBV2 and TRBJ2-5; 8 bases map to TRBD1. CDR1 SNHLY and CDR2 FYNNEI come from the germline V gene. The CDR3 runs 18 residues. Losses at the gene ends were 4 bases for V and 2 bases for J; bases not matched to a gene: 15. CDR3 nucleotide sequence: TGTGCCAGCAGTGCGATTTGGGACAGGCTAAGAATTCAAGAGACCCAGTACTTC. Translated, it gives CASSAIWDRLRIQETQYF.

This chain joins TRBV6-6 and TRBJ2-4; D is unresolved. Germline V gene data show CDR1 as MNHNY and CDR2 as SVGAGI (reference sequence). The CDR3 runs to 13 residues. V lost 8 bases to trimming and J lost 0 bases, with 8 bases between them. The CDR3 DNA is TGTGCCAGCTCTAAGATAGCCAAAAACATTCAGTACTTC. As protein: CASSKIAKNIQYF.

Notes on this clone: At one of its ends the junction is not consistent with the germline gene, which may arise from a read error. The chain is built from TRBV7-2 and TRBJ2-3; the D is unclear. Germline V gene lookup returns CDR1 SGHTA and CDR2 FQGNSA. CDR3 size: 10 residues. The CDR3 DNA is TGTGCCAGCAGCCCGTGGGGTCACACTTTT. Translated: CASSPWGHTF.

This chain links TRBV9 with TRBJ2-3; 10 positions agree with TRBD1. The V gene's germline CDR1 is SGDLS and CDR2 YYNGEE. The CDR3 contains 15 residues. V lost 1 base and J lost 4; bases outside the gene matches: 3. The CDR3 loop reads CASSVRDRGPDTQYF. For the CDR3, the DNA is TGTGCCAGCAGCGTAAGGGACAGGGGACCAGATACGCAGTATTTT.

This rearrangement joins TRBV7-6 to TRBJ1-1; D unclear. Germline-derived CDR1 and CDR2 are SGHVS and FNYEAQ. Trimming pared 4 bases from V and 3 bases from J, leaving 15 bases between. The CDR3 totals 15 residues. The CDR3 DNA is TGTGCCAGCAGCTCCGACGTTAACCGTTACACTGAAGCTTTCTTT. Residues: CASSSDVNRYTEAFF.

The chain employs TRBV5-1 and TRBJ1-2; 8 bases line up with TRBD1. Trimming cost V 2 bases and J 2 bases; bases outside gene matches: 17. Germline V lookup: CDR1 SGHRS, CDR2 YFSETQ. The CDR3 is 19 residues long. This chain's CDR3 is CASSFGSSDRDFPNYGYTF. In DNA form, the CDR3 reads TGCGCCAGCAGCTTCGGCTCATCGGACAGGGATTTCCCCAACTATGGCTACACCTTC.

The chain couples TRBV7-3 to TRBJ2-1; D is ambiguous. CDR3 size: 13 residues. Trimming cost V 1 base and J 6 bases, with 7 bases left between them. The germline gives CDR1 SGHTA, CDR2 FQGTGA. CDR3 in DNA: TGTGCCAGCAGCTTAAGCCTGGCCAATGAGCAGTTCTTC. Amino acid sequence: CASSLSLANEQFF.

The chain has TRBV7-8 and TRBJ2-3, with D possibly TRBD2 on 5 matching bases. The CDR3 contains 15 residues. V shed 2 bases and J shed 3 bases, with 12 bases lying between them. Germline assignment: CDR1 SGHVS and CDR2 FQNEAQ. This CDR3 reads CASSLRAVGTDTQYF. In DNA form, the CDR3 reads TGTGCCAGCAGCTTAAGAGCGGTGGGGACAGATACGCAGTATTTT.

The gene calls are TRBV7-3 and TRBJ1-2; 7 nucleotides align to TRBD1. This CDR3 contains 14 residues. The V gene end was trimmed by 0 bases and the J gene end by 6 bases; junction bases not matched to a gene: 4. CDR1 and CDR2 from the germline V gene are SGHTA and FQGTGA. The CDR3 reads CASSLTGGSDGYTF. CDR3 in DNA: TGTGCCAGCAGCTTAACAGGGGGCTCTGATGGCTACACCTTC.

The chain has TRBV21-1 and TRBJ1-6. TRBV21-1 is a documented pseudogene. The CDR3 contains 16 residues. DNA for the CDR3: TGTGCCAGCAGCAAACGGTCCGGTCGTACGAGTTCACCCCTCCACTTT. Its translation: CASSKRSGRTSSPLHF.